The 8 T cell receptor beta chains given below trace back to one sample, sequenced in a study of lymphopenia after photon versus proton radiotherapy. The protocol was immunoSEQ multiplex PCR, while the TCRdb copy is restricted to in-frame clones and leaves out a portion. The top ten hold 2% to 3% of the sample, which has around 66,000 clones, around 85% seen once. The sample in question was peripheral blood, obtained from a patient treated with photon-based radiotherapy. The source is a middle-aged man with gastric cancer.

V and J are TRBV4-1 and TRBJ1-6, with a weak D call TRBD1 (5 bases). V was trimmed by 6 bases and J by 4 bases, leaving 10 bases between them. Germline assignment: CDR1 MGHRA and CDR2 YSYEKL. The CDR3 totals 14 residues. The CDR3 spells CASSRQTYNSPLHF. DNA for the CDR3: TGCGCCAGCAGTCGACAGACATATAATTCACCCCTCCACTTT.

V is TRBV19 and J is TRBJ1-4; the match to TRBD1 covers 8 bases. V shed 5 bases, J shed 7 bases, and the junction held 9 bases outside the gene matches. Germline assignment: CDR1 LNHDA and CDR2 SQIVND (reference sequence). This CDR3 has 15 amino acids. CDR3 in DNA: TGTGCCAGTAGTGTCTCAGGGGGCTGGGGTGAAAAACTGTTTTTT. This gives the protein CASSVSGGWGEKLFF.

The rearrangement joins TRBV9 to TRBJ1-1; 9 positions agree with TRBD1. CDR3 size: 15 residues. J was trimmed by 0 bases and V by 4 bases; bases with no gene match: 4. Germline V gene data show CDR1 as SGDLS and CDR2 as YYNGEE. The CDR3 nucleotides read TGTGCCAGCAGCTCCGGGACAGGGATGAACACTGAAGCTTTCTTT. Translated, it gives CASSSGTGMNTEAFF.

Here the CDR3 reads CASSFLSNNEQFF. CDR3 nucleotides: TGCGCCAGCAGCTTCCTCAGTAACAATGAGCAGTTCTTC. The chain couples TRBV5-1 to TRBJ2-1; no clear D gene. Germline-derived CDR1 and CDR2 are SGHRS and YFSETQ. V was clipped by 2 bases and J by 5 bases, with 8 bases between them. The CDR3 covers 13 residues.

The CDR3 spells CASTTTPGLLSTDTQYF. CDR3 coding DNA: TGTGCCAGCACAACGACCCCGGGACTTCTATCCACAGATACGCAGTATTTT. The gene calls are TRBV2 and TRBJ2-3; D perhaps matches TRBD2 (6 bases). CDR1 is SNHLY, CDR2 FYNNEI, per germline. The CDR3 is made up of 17 amino acids. Trimming took 7 bases from V and 2 from J, leaving 22 bases between them.

This rearrangement joins TRBV19 to TRBJ2-2; 7 bases line up with TRBD2. Germline CDR1 and CDR2: LNHDA and SQIVND (reference sequence). This CDR3 is 16 amino acids long. The J segment lost 1 base and the V segment lost 7 bases, leaving 9 bases of the junction unmatched. The DNA for the CDR3 is TGTGCCAGTACCTCTACCTGGGAGGGGAACACCGGGGAGCTGTTTTTT. This encodes CASTSTWEGNTGELFF.

The chain uses TRBV27 and TRBJ2-1; D uncertain. Trimming removed 6 bases from V and 3 bases from J, with 12 bases in between. CDR1 is MNHEY, CDR2 SMNVEV, per germline (reference sequence). The CDR3 spans 14 residues. CDR3 residues: CASSRYGLYNEQFF. CDR3 coding DNA: TGTGCCAGCAGCAGGTACGGGCTCTACAATGAGCAGTTCTTC.

This clone occurred once. The chain links TRBV5-4 to TRBJ2-3, with 7 positions matching TRBD2. This CDR3 region has 14 residues. With V trimmed by 0 bases and J by 6 bases, 4 bases remained unmatched. The germline V gene encodes CDR1 SGHNT and CDR2 YYREEE (reference sequence). CDR3 sequence reads: CASSLEGRGDTQYF. CDR3 DNA sequence: TGTGCCAGCAGCTTGGAGGGGCGGGGGGATACGCAGTATTTT.